This T cell receptor beta chain emerged from a study of T cell responses to AZD1222 COVID-19 vaccine. The study, taken as a whole, reports: Increased Spike-specific TCR breadth and depth were observed after two AZD1222 doses.

The data were produced by immunoSEQ multiplex PCR, yet TCRdb's version contains in-frame clones alone and is incomplete. Here the sample spans approximately 180,000 clones, approximately 92% being singletons. The table lists this clone with a count of one. No antigen is known for it. V trimming: 7 bases; J trimming: 4 bases; junction bases outside the gene matches: 14. The germline V gene has CDR1 SEHNR and CDR2 FQNEAQ (reference sequence). There are 16 residues in the CDR3. This receptor was identified in an adult in good health. Sequenced here: peripheral blood, sampled on day 0 of AZD1222 vaccination. V gene TRBV7-9 combines with J gene TRBJ1-1, with TRBD1 identical over 8 bases. CDR3 nucleotides: TGTGCCAGCACCTCACCTCGACAGGGGCATAGCACTGAAGCTTTCTTT. It translates to CASTSPRQGHSTEAFF.